The clone carrying this T cell receptor beta chain was found a few times. The sample originates from a study of blood T cell repertoires in COVID-19. Per the study methods: Scientists estimated how many nucleated cells there were by amplifying reference gene primers. Profiling relied on immunoSEQ multiplex PCR, and the TCRdb table lists in-frame clones only, not all of them. The DNA was the basis for D and trimming; V, J and clone size are from that table. The sample includes some 73,000 clones, around 82% of them seen just once. Germline CDR1 MNHEY, CDR2 SVGAGI. V was shortened by 0 bases and J by 15 bases, with 9 bases between the two germline ends. CDR3 length: 11 amino acids.

The source of this sequence is a human donor in a cohort sampled during active COVID-19. Input material: peripheral blood. This sequence joins TRBV6-5 and TRBJ2-1; weak D call: TRBD1 (5 bases). The CDR3 DNA is TGTGCCAGCAGTTACTCAGGGGCTATGTTCTTC. Translation gives CASSYSGAMFF.